This T cell receptor (beta chain) is from a study of blood T cell repertoires in COVID-19 (dated by TCRdb to about 2020). Regarding the complete study: Samples from collaborators originated in the United States, Italy and Spain and spanned both the acute and convalescent phases of COVID-19. A de-identified subject ID, COVID-19 status, age in years and sex were almost always included in the sample metadata. Where available, HLA class I and class II types were taken from metadata supplied by the sample provider and were not determined by assay-based typing. The prospective study material was composed of cDNA or gDNA derived from T cells, B-cell-depleted T cells, or PBMCs. The repertoires were released in a freely available public database intended as a resource for research on the immune response to SARS-CoV-2. Deeply sampled blood TCRbeta repertoires from subjects exposed to, actively infected with, or recovered from COVID-19 were included in the dataset. The samples were drawn from two sources: the first 160 participants of the ongoing ImmuneRACE study, and fewer than 1,500 subjects contributed by 6 global collaborators.

A word on this clone: The antigen it binds to is not known. Base qualities are missing; no much larger clone stands one base away.

Points the paper makes about the study in general: The amount of clinical and demographic metadata varied by source and participant and was provided uncurated.

Each collaborating institution followed its own protocols to collect whole blood in K2EDTA tubes. For TCRbeta analysis, collaborators shipped samples as frozen whole blood, isolated PBMCs, or DNA extracted from either of those sample types. TCRbeta CDR3 regions were amplified from genomic DNA using the immunoSEQ Assay, a bias-controlled multiplex PCR. The original pipeline was this. Within the assay, amplification of reference gene primers was used to estimate how many nucleated cells each sample contained. To quantify the absolute abundance of each unique TCRbeta CDR3 rearrangement, sequence reads were collapsed and filtered. Productive Simpson clonality was computed per sample as the square root of Simpson's diversity index over productive rearrangements. Held by TCRdb, this immuneACCESS table contains in-frame sequences only and omits some clones. Under half of the omission traces to an unresolved V gene where checked; the cause of the rest is unknown. V, J and clone size derive from that table, while D and trimming were established from the DNA sequence. The sample table contains 150,000 to 200,000 clones; only one count was recorded for about 88% of them. 0.99% of the sample is held by the ten biggest clonotypes.

The V end loses 3 bases and the J end loses 4 bases, and a stretch of 15 bases separates them. CDR1 and CDR2, looked up from the germline V gene, are KGHSH and LQKENI. Its CDR3 holds 15 amino acids, cysteine through phenylalanine. Of the read, only the CDR3 DNA is kept; its 45 bases are in frame from base 1. This chain is built from TRBV18 and TRBJ1-1; D gene: possibly TRBD1, on 5 matching bases. Source material: peripheral blood. The TCR comes from a man between 18 and 35 years old with acute or convalescent COVID-19. For the CDR3, the sequence is CASSPLDTASTEAFF. The bases are TGTGCCAGCTCACCTCTGGACACGGCGAGCACTGAAGCTTTCTTT.